This TCR beta chain emerged from a study of blood T cell repertoires in COVID-19. The wider study: Samples of COVID-19 (acute and convalescent) were obtained from the United States, Italy and Spain. Sample material is recorded as cDNA or gDNA derived from T cells, B-cell-depleted T cells, or PBMCs.

In the authors' methods: Researchers report that nucleated cell counts were estimated from reference gene primer amplification. Using immunoSEQ multiplex PCR, the repertoire was profiled, and TCRdb retains in-frame clones only, with some absent. The D gene and trimming were derived from the DNA, and the V and J assignments and clone size from that table. The repertoire holds about 110,000 clones, with about 90% as singletons. The sample was peripheral blood. The receptor was derived from a human donor in a cohort sampled during active COVID-19.

The CDR3 is CASSPGGSDYGYTF. The CDR3 DNA follows: TGTGCCAGCAGCCCTGGGGGGAGCGACTATGGCTACACCTTC. V usage is TRBV7-3 and J usage is TRBJ1-2, with a weak D call TRBD1 (5 bases). Deletions cut 5 bases from V and 3 bases from J, with 13 bases between. Germline V gene data show CDR1 as SGHTA and CDR2 as FQGTGA. CDR3 length: 14 residues.